The subject of this entry is one TCR beta chain. The same CDR3 can be traced to other DNA sequences in this sample. This entry belongs to a study of blood T cell repertoires in COVID-19. Overall study context: Samples of COVID-19 (acute and convalescent) were obtained from the United States, Italy and Spain. T cells, B-cell-depleted T cells, or PBMCs supplied cDNA or gDNA.

This CDR3 has 14 amino acids. Between the trimmed V and J ends, which lost 2 bases and 0 bases, there was a span of 5 bases. The V gene's germline CDR1 is SGDLS and CDR2 YYNGEE. Data came from immunoSEQ multiplex PCR; TCRdb stores just in-frame clones and leaves some out. The sample records over 150,000 clones, 82% being singletons. This TCR was sampled from a woman of 80 years or more with active or convalescent COVID-19. V usage is TRBV9 and J usage is TRBJ1-4, with D possibly TRBD1 on 5 matching bases. Sample: peripheral blood. CDR3 sequence (DNA): TGTGCCAGCAGCGTGGACACAACTAATGAAAAACTGTTTTTT. This gives the protein CASSVDTTNEKLFF.